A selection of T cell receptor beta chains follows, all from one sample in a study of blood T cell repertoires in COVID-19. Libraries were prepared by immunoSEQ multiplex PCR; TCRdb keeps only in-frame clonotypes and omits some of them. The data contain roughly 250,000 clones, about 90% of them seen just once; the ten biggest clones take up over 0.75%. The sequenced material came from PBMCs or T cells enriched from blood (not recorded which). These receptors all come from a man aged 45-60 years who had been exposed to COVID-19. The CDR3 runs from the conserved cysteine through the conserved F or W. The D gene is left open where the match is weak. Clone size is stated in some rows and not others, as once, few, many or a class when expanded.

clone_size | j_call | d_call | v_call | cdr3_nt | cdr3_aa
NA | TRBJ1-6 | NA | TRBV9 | TGTGCCAGCAGTGGAGGGAGGAGCTCCTATAATTCACCCCTCCACTTT | CASSGGRSSYNSPLHF
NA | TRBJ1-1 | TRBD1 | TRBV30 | TGTGCCTGGAGCATAGGGGGACAGGCCTACACTGAAGCTTTCTTT | CAWSIGGQAYTEAFF
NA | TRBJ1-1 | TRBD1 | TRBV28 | TGTGCCAGCAGTTTAATTCAGGGGGCGTACGAGAACACTGAAGCTTTCTTT | CASSLIQGAYENTEAFF
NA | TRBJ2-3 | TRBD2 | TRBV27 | TGTGCCAGTCGCAGCGGGAGGGGTACAGATACGCAGTATTTT | CASRSGRGTDTQYF
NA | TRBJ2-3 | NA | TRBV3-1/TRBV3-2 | TGTGCCAGCAGCCCGTTGACTGGGAGGAAGGTGACAGATACGCAGTATTTT | CASSPLTGRKVTDTQYF
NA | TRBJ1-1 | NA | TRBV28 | TGTGCCAGCAGTTCCCCTTGGGGGGGCTCGGGCACTGAAGCTTTCTTT | CASSSPWGGSGTEAFF
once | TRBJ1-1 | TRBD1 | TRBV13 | TGTGCCAGCAGTGACAGGGGGCAATGGGAGAACACTGAAGCTTTCTTT | CASSDRGQWENTEAFF
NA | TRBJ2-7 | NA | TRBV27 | TGTGCCAGCAGGAACGAACGTCAGTCCTACGAGCAGTACTTC | CASRNERQSYEQYF
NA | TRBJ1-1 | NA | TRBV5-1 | TGCGCCAGCAGCTGGGGCAGTCTGAACACTGAAGCTTTCTTT | CASSWGSLNTEAFF
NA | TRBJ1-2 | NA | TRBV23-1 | TGCGCCAGCAGTGACGGAAGAACAGGTGAGAACTATGGCTACACCTTC | CASSDGRTGENYGYTF
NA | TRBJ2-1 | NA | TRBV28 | TGTGCCAGCAGTTTCTGGGTAACAGGTCCAACCTACAATGAGCAGTTCTTC | CASSFWVTGPTYNEQFF
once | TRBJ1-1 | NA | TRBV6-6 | TGTGCCAGCACCCTCGAGGGGTCGGACAGCAGTACTGAAGCTTTCTTT | CASTLEGSDSSTEAFF
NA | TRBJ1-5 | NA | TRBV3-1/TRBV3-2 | TGTGCCAGCAGCCAAGACGACAGTTCAAGGCAGCCCCAGCATTTT | CASSQDDSSRQPQHF
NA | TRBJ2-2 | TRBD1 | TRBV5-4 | TGTGCCAGCAGCCCTGGGACAGCGATTGACGGGGAGCTGTTTTTT | CASSPGTAIDGELFF
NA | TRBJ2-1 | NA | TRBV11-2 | TGTGCCAGCAGCCCGTCGACTAGGTGGGATGAGCAGTTCTTC | CASSPSTRWDEQFF
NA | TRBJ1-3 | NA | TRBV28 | TGTGCCAGCAGTTTAAGGCGTGCGTTGGCGGCCCGGTCCAAACTTGGAAACACCATATATTTT | CASSLRRALAARSKLGNTIYF
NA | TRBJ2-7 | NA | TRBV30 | TGTGCCTGGATTTTTCCCCGGTACTTGCGGCCCGCGCACGAGCAGTACTTC | CAWIFPRYLRPAHEQYF
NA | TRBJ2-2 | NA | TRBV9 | TGTGCCAGCAGCGTAGACCCTCACAGGGTAACGGGCACCGGGGAGCTGTTTTTT | CASSVDPHRVTGTGELFF
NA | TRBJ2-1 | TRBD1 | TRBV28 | TGTGCCAGCAGTCCGGGACAGGGCCCCCTTGGGGTTCAGTTCTTC | CASSPGQGPLGVQFF
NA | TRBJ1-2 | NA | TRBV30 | TGTGCCTGGAGAATAGAGGCGAACTATGGCTACACCTTC | CAWRIEANYGYTF
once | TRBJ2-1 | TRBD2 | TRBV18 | TGTGCCAGCTCACCAATAAGGACTAGCGGGAGTGGTGATGAGCAGTTCTTC | CASSPIRTSGSGDEQFF
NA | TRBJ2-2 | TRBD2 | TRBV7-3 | TGTGCCAGCAGCCCCCGGCGGGGGGCAGAAACCGGGGAGCTGTTTTTT | CASSPRRGAETGELFF
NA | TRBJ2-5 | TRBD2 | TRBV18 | TGTGCCAGCTCACCAATAAGCGGGAGGGGCCTCCAAGAGACCCAGTACTTC | CASSPISGRGLQETQYF
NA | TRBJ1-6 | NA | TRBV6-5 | TGTGCCAGCAGCAAAACAGATTCACCCCTCCACTTT | CASSKTDSPLHF
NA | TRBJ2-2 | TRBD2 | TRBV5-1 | TGCGCCAGCAGCTTAACCGGGACTAGCGGGATGAACACCGGGGAGCTGTTTTTT | CASSLTGTSGMNTGELFF
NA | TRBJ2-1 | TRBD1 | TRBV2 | TGTGCCAGCACGATCCAGGGGGCTCAGTACAATGAGCAGTTCTTC | CASTIQGAQYNEQFF
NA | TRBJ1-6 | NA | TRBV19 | TGTGCCAGTAGTGTCGGTTGGAATTCACCCCTCCACTTT | CASSVGWNSPLHF
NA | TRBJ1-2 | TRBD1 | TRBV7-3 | TGTGCCAGCAGCTTGGCAGGGGGTAATGGCTACACCTTC | CASSLAGGNGYTF
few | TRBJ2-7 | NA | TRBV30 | TGTGCCTGGAGTGTACGGTCAAGGGGTTTCTACGAGCAGTACTTC | CAWSVRSRGFYEQYF
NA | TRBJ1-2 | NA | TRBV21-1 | TGTGCCAGCAGCCCTTGGGGAGGGGCTGGCGGCTACACCTTC | CASSPWGGAGGYTF
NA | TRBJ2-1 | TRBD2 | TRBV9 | TGTGCCAGCAGTCCCACGGCGGCTAGCGGGAGTGTCTACAATGAGCAGTTCTTC | CASSPTAASGSVYNEQFF
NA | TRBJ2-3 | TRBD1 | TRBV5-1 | TGCGCCAGCAGCTTGGACCGTGGGACAGGGGGCGGAGATACGCAGTATTTT | CASSLDRGTGGGDTQYF
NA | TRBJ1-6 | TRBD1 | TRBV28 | TGTGCCAGCAGTTTATCCAGGGGGAGAAATTCACCCCTCCACTTT | CASSLSRGRNSPLHF
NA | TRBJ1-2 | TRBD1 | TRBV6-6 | TGTGCCAGCAGCCGAATAGGGGGGACAGGGGGATCGGACGGCTACACCTTC | CASSRIGGTGGSDGYTF
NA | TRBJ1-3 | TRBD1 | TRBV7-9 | TGTGCCAGCAGCTCACCCAGGGACAGATCGTCCACAAACACCATATATTTT | CASSSPRDRSSTNTIYF
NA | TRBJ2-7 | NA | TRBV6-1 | TGTGCCAGCAGTGAAGGGCCAGAATCAACCTACGAGCAGTACTTC | CASSEGPESTYEQYF
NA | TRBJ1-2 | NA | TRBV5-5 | TGTGCCAGCAGCTTGGGACAGGCCGCTCAGAACTATGGCTACACCTTC | CASSLGQAAQNYGYTF
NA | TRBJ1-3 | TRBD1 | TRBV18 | TGTGCCAGCTCACAGGGACAGGGCTCTGGAAACACCATATATTTT | CASSQGQGSGNTIYF
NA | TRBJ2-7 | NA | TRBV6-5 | TGTGCCACCAGAAGAGGCGGAGGGGCCTTGAACGAGCAGTACTTC | CATRRGGGALNEQYF
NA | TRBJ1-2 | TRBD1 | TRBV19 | TGTGCCAGTAGTTCCTCCGGGACAGGGGGCTTTGGCTACACCTTC | CASSSSGTGGFGYTF
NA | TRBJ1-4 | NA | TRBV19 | TGTGCCAGTACCGACGAACAGGGACGTAATGAAAAACTGTTTTTT | CASTDEQGRNEKLFF
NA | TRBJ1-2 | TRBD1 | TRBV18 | TGTGCCAGCTCACAGGACAGGGTTCATGGCTACACCTTC | CASSQDRVHGYTF
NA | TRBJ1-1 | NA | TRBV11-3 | TGTGCCAGCAGCTACCCGACAAGGAACACTGAAGCTTTCTTT | CASSYPTRNTEAFF
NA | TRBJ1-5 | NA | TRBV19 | TGTGCCAGTAGTACACACCCAGGGGAATATAGCAATCAGCCCCAGCATTTT | CASSTHPGEYSNQPQHF
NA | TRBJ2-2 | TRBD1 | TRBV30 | TGTGCCTGGAGTGTCTATCAGGGGGCGAACACCGGGGAGCTGTTTTTT | CAWSVYQGANTGELFF
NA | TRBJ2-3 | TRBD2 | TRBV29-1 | TGCAGCGTCGTGACTAGCGGACAAAGCACAGATACGCAGTATTTT | CSVVTSGQSTDTQYF
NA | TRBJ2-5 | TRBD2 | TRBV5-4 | TGTGCCAGCAGCTCCGGGACTAGCGGCTTAGAGACCCAGTACTTC | CASSSGTSGLETQYF
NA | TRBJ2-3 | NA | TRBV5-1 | TGCGCCAGCAGCTCACCTGCGGCGGATACGCAGTATTTT | CASSSPAADTQYF
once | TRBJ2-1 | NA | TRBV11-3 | TGTGCCAGCAGCTCCCGTAATGAGCAGTTCTTC | CASSSRNEQFF
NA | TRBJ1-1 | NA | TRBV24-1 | TGTGCCACCAGTGACACCAGGGGTCGACTACCTTTGAACACTGAAGCTTTCTTT | CATSDTRGRLPLNTEAFF
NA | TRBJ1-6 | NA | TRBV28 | TGTGCCATCACCAGGGGCTCATATTCACCCCTCCACTTT | CAITRGSYSPLHF
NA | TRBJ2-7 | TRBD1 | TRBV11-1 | TGTGCCAGCAGCCTGGAGGACAGGCCAGAGCAGTACTTC | CASSLEDRPEQYF
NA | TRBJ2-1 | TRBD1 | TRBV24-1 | TGTGCCACCAGTGACCCCGGACAGGGGAAGTGGAGGAATGAGCAGTTCTTC | CATSDPGQGKWRNEQFF
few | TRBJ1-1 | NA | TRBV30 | TGTGCCTGGAGTCTGGCCGTGAGCAGTTCCGGGAGCGAAGCTTTCTTT | CAWSLAVSSSGSEAFF
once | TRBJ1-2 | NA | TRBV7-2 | TGTGCCAGCAGCTTAAGGGGACTGCACTATGGCTACACCTTC | CASSLRGLHYGYTF